These T cell receptor beta chains were read from a single sample in a study of blood T cell repertoires in COVID-19. The repertoire was sequenced with immunoSEQ multiplex PCR; TCRdb's copy has only in-frame clones and lacks some. This repertoire shows 210,000 or so clones, roughly 78% found once; its top ten account for more than 10%. The sample was peripheral blood. These receptors originate from a woman aged 40 to 50 with acute or convalescent COVID-19. Each CDR3 is given with its conserved first and last residue. Each record gives: CDR3 DNA, CDR3 protein, CDR3 length, clone size, J gene, V gene, D gene. D genes are given only for firm matches. Clone size is not always given. Where it is, it says once, few, many or a class for expanded clones.

DNA: TGTGCCAGCTCACCACCGGGGGTCTCGGGAGATCTCGACGAGCAGTACTTC
CDR3: CASSPPGVSGDLDEQYF
length: 17
size: .
J: TRBJ2-7
V: TRBV18
D: .

DNA: TGTGCCAGCAGCTTGAACATCCAGGGGGAGGTCAATGAGCAGTTCTTC
CDR3: CASSLNIQGEVNEQFF
length: 16
size: .
J: TRBJ2-1
V: TRBV5-5
D: .

DNA: TGTGCCTGGACAGGGAGCACAGATACGCAGTATTTT
CDR3: CAWTGSTDTQYF
length: 12
size: .
J: TRBJ2-3
V: TRBV30
D: .

DNA: TGCGCCAGCAGCTTGGAAACTGGACAGGGGGCTGACGGCTACACCTTC
CDR3: CASSLETGQGADGYTF
length: 16
size: .
J: TRBJ1-2
V: TRBV5-1
D: TRBD1

DNA: TGTGCCAGAAGCTGCAGCCAGGGGTACGAGCAGTACTTC
CDR3: CARSCSQGYEQYF
length: 13
size: .
J: TRBJ2-7
V: TRBV5-3
D: .

DNA: TGCGCCAGCAGCTTCACAGTAAACAATGAGCAGTTCTTC
CDR3: CASSFTVNNEQFF
length: 13
size: .
J: TRBJ2-1
V: TRBV5-1
D: .

DNA: TGTGCCAGCGAGGACAGCCAAGAGACCCAGTACTTC
CDR3: CASEDSQETQYF
length: 12
size: .
J: TRBJ2-5
V: TRBV6-5
D: .

DNA: TGTGCCAGCAGCCCGGGACAGGGGGCGGAAACTGAAGCTTTCTTT
CDR3: CASSPGQGAETEAFF
length: 15
size: once
J: TRBJ1-1
V: TRBV11-2
D: TRBD1

DNA: TGTGCCTGGGACAGAGTAAATCAGCCCCAGCATTTT
CDR3: CAWDRVNQPQHF
length: 12
size: .
J: TRBJ1-5
V: TRBV30
D: .

DNA: TGTGCCAGCAGCTCAGGACTAGCAGTCGGCAATGAGCAGTTCTTC
CDR3: CASSSGLAVGNEQFF
length: 15
size: .
J: TRBJ2-1
V: TRBV11-2
D: TRBD2

DNA: TGCAGCGTTGTGGGACAGCTAAACTACGAGCAGTACTTC
CDR3: CSVVGQLNYEQYF
length: 13
size: .
J: TRBJ2-7
V: TRBV29-1
D: TRBD1

DNA: TGCAGCGTCTTGGACACCTTTAACTATGGCTACACCTTC
CDR3: CSVLDTFNYGYTF
length: 13
size: .
J: TRBJ1-2
V: TRBV29-1
D: .

DNA: TGCGCCAGCAGCTTGGAACCTGGCGGGAGGGTGGCAGATACGCAGTATTTT
CDR3: CASSLEPGGRVADTQYF
length: 17
size: .
J: TRBJ2-3
V: TRBV5-1
D: TRBD2

DNA: TGCGCCAGCAGCCAAGAAGGGGGCCTTGGGTCGGATGAGCAGTTCTTC
CDR3: CASSQEGGLGSDEQFF
length: 16
size: .
J: TRBJ2-1
V: TRBV4-1
D: TRBD1

DNA: TGTGCCAGCAGTGAAAAAATCAAGGACAGACTCAATCAGCCCCAGCATTTT
CDR3: CASSEKIKDRLNQPQHF
length: 17
size: many
J: TRBJ1-5
V: TRBV2
D: .

DNA: TGTGCCAGCAGTGACTCTCTTTCCTCTGAAGCTTTCTTT
CDR3: CASSDSLSSEAFF
length: 13
size: .
J: TRBJ1-1
V: TRBV6-4
D: .

DNA: TGTGCTAGTGGGGGACAGTACCGTAATGAAAAACTGTTTTTT
CDR3: CASGGQYRNEKLFF
length: 14
size: .
J: TRBJ1-4
V: TRBV12-5
D: TRBD1

DNA: TGCGCCAGCAGCCAAGATATGGGGGAGGGCCTCACAGATACGCAGTATTTT
CDR3: CASSQDMGEGLTDTQYF
length: 17
size: once
J: TRBJ2-3
V: TRBV4-1
D: TRBD2

DNA: TGTGCCAGCAGCTTAGCATCAGGTGGTGCGGAAAAACTGTTTTTT
CDR3: CASSLASGGAEKLFF
length: 15
size: .
J: TRBJ1-4
V: TRBV11-2
D: .

DNA: TGTGCCAGCAGCCAAGATCCCAGTTTCCGAATAAACACCGGGGAGCTGTTTTTT
CDR3: CASSQDPSFRINTGELFF
length: 18
size: once
J: TRBJ2-2
V: TRBV3-1/TRBV3-2
D: .

DNA: TGTGCCAGCAGCTTCGGCACAGGACGCCCTAACTATGGCTACACCTTC
CDR3: CASSFGTGRPNYGYTF
length: 16
size: once
J: TRBJ1-2
V: TRBV5-8
D: .

DNA: TGTGCCAGCAGTTTACAATTTTACAATGAGCAGTTCTTC
CDR3: CASSLQFYNEQFF
length: 13
size: .
J: TRBJ2-1
V: TRBV27
D: .

DNA: TGTGCCAGTAGTATCCGGGACAGTAGCGACTACGAGCAGTACTTC
CDR3: CASSIRDSSDYEQYF
length: 15
size: .
J: TRBJ2-7
V: TRBV19
D: TRBD1

DNA: TGTGCCAGCAGCTTAGGCCTAGCGCGACTGTACAATGAGCAGTTCTTC
CDR3: CASSLGLARLYNEQFF
length: 16
size: .
J: TRBJ2-1
V: TRBV13
D: .

DNA: TGTGCCTGGAGTGTAAGGTCAGGGACAGGGGGGAATCAGCCCCAGCATTTT
CDR3: CAWSVRSGTGGNQPQHF
length: 17
size: .
J: TRBJ1-5
V: TRBV30
D: TRBD1

DNA: TGTGCCACCAGTGACGACGGGACTCCGTCAAGAGATACGCAGTATTTT
CDR3: CATSDDGTPSRDTQYF
length: 16
size: once
J: TRBJ2-3
V: TRBV24-1
D: .

DNA: TGTGCCAGTAGTATAGTAAGGGGGAGCTCCTACGAGCAGTACTTC
CDR3: CASSIVRGSSYEQYF
length: 15
size: .
J: TRBJ2-7
V: TRBV19
D: .

DNA: TGCAGCGTTGTATCGAATGAAAAACTGTTTTTT
CDR3: CSVVSNEKLFF
length: 11
size: .
J: TRBJ1-4
V: TRBV29-1
D: .

DNA: TGTGCCAGCTCACCAAAGACTTCTTATTACAATGAGCAGTTCTTC
CDR3: CASSPKTSYYNEQFF
length: 15
size: .
J: TRBJ2-1
V: TRBV18
D: .